This TCR beta chain was identified in a study of blood T cell repertoires in COVID-19. About the study: PBMCs, B-cell-depleted T cells, or T cells were the source of the cDNA or gDNA that made up the material.

Germline assignment: CDR1 MGHRA and CDR2 YSYEKL. V was trimmed by 5 bases and J by 0 bases, leaving 12 bases between them. CDR3 length: 15 amino acids. TCRdb's table, derived via immunoSEQ multiplex PCR, lists solely in-frame clones and lacks some. The sample records more than 140,000 clones, 84% being singletons. The sequenced sample was peripheral blood. The chain couples TRBV4-1 to TRBJ2-3, with D maybe TRBD1 (5 bases). The receptor comes from a woman aged 50 to 65 in a cohort sampled during active or convalescent COVID-19. The CDR3 here is CASSYSTVSTDTQYF. In DNA, the CDR3 is TGCGCCAGCAGCTACTCGACAGTTAGCACAGATACGCAGTATTTT.